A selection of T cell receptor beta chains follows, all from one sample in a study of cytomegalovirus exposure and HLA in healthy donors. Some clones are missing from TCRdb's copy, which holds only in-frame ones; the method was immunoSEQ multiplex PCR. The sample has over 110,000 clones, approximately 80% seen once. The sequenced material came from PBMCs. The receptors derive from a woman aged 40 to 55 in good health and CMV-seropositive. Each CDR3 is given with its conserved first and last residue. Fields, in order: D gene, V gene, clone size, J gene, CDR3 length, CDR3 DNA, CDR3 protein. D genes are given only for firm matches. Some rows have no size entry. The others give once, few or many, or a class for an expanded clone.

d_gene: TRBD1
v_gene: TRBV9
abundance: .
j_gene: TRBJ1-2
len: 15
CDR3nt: TGTGCCAGCAGCGCACAGGCGGCAGGGGGCGATGGCTACACCTTC
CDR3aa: CASSAQAAGGDGYTF

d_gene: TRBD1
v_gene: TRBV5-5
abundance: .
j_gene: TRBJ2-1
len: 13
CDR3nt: TGTGCCAGCAGACGGACAGGGAGGAATGAGCAGTTCTTC
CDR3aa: CASRRTGRNEQFF

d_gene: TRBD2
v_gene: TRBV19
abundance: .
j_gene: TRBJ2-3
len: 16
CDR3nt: TGTGCCAGTAGCCTTTTGGGACTAGCGGGAGGAGATACGCAGTATTTT
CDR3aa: CASSLLGLAGGDTQYF

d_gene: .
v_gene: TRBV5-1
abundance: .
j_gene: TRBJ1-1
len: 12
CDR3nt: TGCGCCAGCAGCTTGGGGGGCCTTGAAGCTTTCTTT
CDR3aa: CASSLGGLEAFF

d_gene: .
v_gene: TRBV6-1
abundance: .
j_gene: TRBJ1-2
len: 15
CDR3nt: TGTGCCAGCAGTGAAGTGAGGGGGGGCCCATATGGCTACACCTTC
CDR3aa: CASSEVRGGPYGYTF

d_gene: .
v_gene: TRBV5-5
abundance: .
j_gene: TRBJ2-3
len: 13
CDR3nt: TGTGCCAGCTTTCTAGGGGGATCAGATACGCAGTATTTT
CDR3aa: CASFLGGSDTQYF

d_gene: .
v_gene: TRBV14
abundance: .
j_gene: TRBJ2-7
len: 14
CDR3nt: TGTGCCAGCAGCCAAGAAAGGGGGGGCTACGAGCAGTACTTC
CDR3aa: CASSQERGGYEQYF

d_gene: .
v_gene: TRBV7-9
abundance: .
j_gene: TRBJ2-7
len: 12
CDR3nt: TGTGCCAGCAGCCCGGGAGGGGGCAGGCAGTACTTC
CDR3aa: CASSPGGGRQYF

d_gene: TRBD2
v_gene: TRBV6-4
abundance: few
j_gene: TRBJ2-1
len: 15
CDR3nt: TGTGCCAGCAGTGAGAGCGGGAGCTCAGGCAATGAGCAGTTCTTC
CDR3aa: CASSESGSSGNEQFF

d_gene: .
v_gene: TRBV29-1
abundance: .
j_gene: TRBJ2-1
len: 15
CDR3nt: TGCAGCGTTGGGGGGGAATTCGGCTCCTACAATGAGCAGTTCTTC
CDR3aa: CSVGGEFGSYNEQFF

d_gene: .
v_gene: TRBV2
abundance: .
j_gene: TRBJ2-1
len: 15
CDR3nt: TGTGCCAGCAGTTCTAACGACAGATTCGACAATGAGCAGTTCTTC
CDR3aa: CASSSNDRFDNEQFF

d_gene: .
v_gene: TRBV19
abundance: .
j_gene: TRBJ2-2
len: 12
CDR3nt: TGTGCCAGTAGTATGCGCGGCGGGGAGCTGTTTTTT
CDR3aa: CASSMRGGELFF

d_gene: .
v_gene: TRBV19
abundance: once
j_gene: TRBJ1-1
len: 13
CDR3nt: TGTGCCAGTAAGGAGGACGGAAACACTGAAGCTTTCTTT
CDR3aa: CASKEDGNTEAFF

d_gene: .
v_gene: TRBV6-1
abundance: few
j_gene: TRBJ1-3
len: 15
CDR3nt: TGTGCCAGCAGCCTAGAGCGGTACTCTGGAAACACCATATATTTT
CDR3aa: CASSLERYSGNTIYF

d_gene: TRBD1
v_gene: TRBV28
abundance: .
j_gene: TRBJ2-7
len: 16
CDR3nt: TGTGCCAGCAGCTCCTGGGACAGGCGAAGCTCCTACGAGCAGTACTTC
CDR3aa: CASSSWDRRSSYEQYF

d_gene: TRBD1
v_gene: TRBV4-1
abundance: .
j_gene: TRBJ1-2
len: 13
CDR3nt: TGCGCCAGCAGCCACGGACAGGGGGATGGCTACACCTTC
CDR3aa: CASSHGQGDGYTF

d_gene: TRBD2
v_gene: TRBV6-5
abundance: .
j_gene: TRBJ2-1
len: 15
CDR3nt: TGTGCCAGCAGCATAGCGGGAGCTAGGGGAAATGAGCAGTTCTTC
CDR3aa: CASSIAGARGNEQFF

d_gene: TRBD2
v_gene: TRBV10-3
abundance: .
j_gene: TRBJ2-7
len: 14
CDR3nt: TGTGCCATCAGCATAGCGGGAGGGAACTACGAGCAGTACTTC
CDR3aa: CAISIAGGNYEQYF

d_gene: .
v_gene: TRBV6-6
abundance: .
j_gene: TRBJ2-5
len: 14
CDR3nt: TGTGCCAGCAAGAGCAGAACGACACAAGAGACCCAGTACTTC
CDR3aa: CASKSRTTQETQYF

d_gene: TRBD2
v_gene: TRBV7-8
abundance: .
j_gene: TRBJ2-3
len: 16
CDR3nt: TGTGCCAGCAGCCTCGGGACTAGCGGGAGCCCAGATACGCAGTATTTT
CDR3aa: CASSLGTSGSPDTQYF

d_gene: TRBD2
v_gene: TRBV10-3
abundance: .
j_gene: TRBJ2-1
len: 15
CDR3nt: TGTGCCATCAGTTCGAGCGGGGGGACCTACAATGAGCAGTTCTTC
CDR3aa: CAISSSGGTYNEQFF

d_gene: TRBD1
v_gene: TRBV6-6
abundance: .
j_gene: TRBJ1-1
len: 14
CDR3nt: TGTGCCAGCAGTTACTCCCGGGACAGCCTTGAAGCTTTCTTT
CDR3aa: CASSYSRDSLEAFF

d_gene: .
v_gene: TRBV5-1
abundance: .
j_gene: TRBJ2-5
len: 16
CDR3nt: TGCGCCAGCAGCCCCCTAATCCTCAGAGGGCAAGAGACCCAGTACTTC
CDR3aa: CASSPLILRGQETQYF

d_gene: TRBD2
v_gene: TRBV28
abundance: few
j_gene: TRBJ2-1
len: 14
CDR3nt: TGTGCCAGCAGTCCGGGGGGGCTTAACAATGAGCAGTTCTTC
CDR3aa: CASSPGGLNNEQFF

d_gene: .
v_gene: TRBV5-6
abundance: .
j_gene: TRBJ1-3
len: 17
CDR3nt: TGTGCCAGCAGCCGGACTGTACAAGCGTACTCTGGAAACACCATATATTTT
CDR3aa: CASSRTVQAYSGNTIYF

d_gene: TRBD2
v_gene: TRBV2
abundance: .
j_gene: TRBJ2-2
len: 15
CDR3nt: TGTGCCAGCAGAAAAAGCGGGGCGGACGCCGGGGAGCTGTTTTTT
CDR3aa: CASRKSGADAGELFF

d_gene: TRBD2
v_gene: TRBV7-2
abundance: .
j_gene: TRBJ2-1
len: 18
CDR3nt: TGTGCCACGACCCCGGGACTAGCGGGAGGGAGAACACTCAATGAGCAGTTCTTC
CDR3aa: CATTPGLAGGRTLNEQFF

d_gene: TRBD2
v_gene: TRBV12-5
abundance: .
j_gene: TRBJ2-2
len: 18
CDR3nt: TGTGCTAGTGGTTTACCCCTCCCTAGCGGGAGGGCCACCGGGGAGCTGTTTTTT
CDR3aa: CASGLPLPSGRATGELFF